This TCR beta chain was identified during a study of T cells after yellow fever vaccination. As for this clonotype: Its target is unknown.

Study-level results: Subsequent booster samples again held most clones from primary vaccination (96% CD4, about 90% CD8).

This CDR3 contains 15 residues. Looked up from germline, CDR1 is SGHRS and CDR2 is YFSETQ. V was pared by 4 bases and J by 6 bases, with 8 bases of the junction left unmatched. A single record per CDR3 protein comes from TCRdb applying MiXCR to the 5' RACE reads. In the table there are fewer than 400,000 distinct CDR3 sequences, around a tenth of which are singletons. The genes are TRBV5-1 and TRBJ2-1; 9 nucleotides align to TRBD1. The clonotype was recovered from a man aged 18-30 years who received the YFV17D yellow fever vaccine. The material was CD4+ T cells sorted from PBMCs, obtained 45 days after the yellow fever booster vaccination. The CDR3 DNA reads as TGCGCCAGCAGCATGGGCGGGACAGGGCGCAATGAGCAGTTCTTC. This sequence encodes CASSMGGTGRNEQFF.